This T cell receptor (beta chain) was captured in a study of T cell changes during pregnancy in multiple sclerosis. Germline-derived CDR1 and CDR2 are SGHAT and FQNNGV. Germline trimming cut 2 bases from V and 0 bases from J; bases unmatched to any gene: 0. The CDR3 runs to 16 residues. Here immunoSEQ multiplex PCR was the method, and the copy in TCRdb shows in-frame clones only, minus some. There are about 50,000 clones in the sample; approximately 92% occur only once, and just under 0.75% lies in the top ten. The V gene is TRBV11-2, the J gene TRBJ2-3; 12 nucleotides match TRBD2. The clonotype originates from a female donor with multiple sclerosis, enrolled in a pregnancy study. The input for sequencing was CD4+ T cells from peripheral blood mononuclear cells, taken in the third trimester of pregnancy. In DNA, the CDR3 is TGTGCCAGCAGCTTACTAGCGGGGGGGAGCACAGATACGCAGTATTTT. Translated: CASSLLAGGSTDTQYF.